This T cell receptor beta chain was captured in a study of T cell responses to AZD1222 COVID-19 vaccine (dated by TCRdb to the early 2020s). As for the study more broadly: A total of under 250 trial participants underwent TCR sequencing, of whom 200 to 220 had received two doses of AZD1222 and roughly 26 had received two doses of the MenACWY control vaccine. Trial participants were enrolled into age subgroups of 18-55, 56-69 and 70-plus years, which contained about 160, 30 and 59 TCR-sequenced participants, respectively. Beyond this particular receptor, the publication reports: Because no day 14 peak-response samples were available, repertoires were characterized only after the peak T cell response. The vaccine-associated CD4 TCRs covered the entire spike protein, and the dominant responses fell in regions 160-218 and 743-854. Spike-specific TCR breadth and depth rose significantly after two AZD1222 doses compared with day 0 and with MenACWY recipients. Most participants were white British and females outnumbered males, and the authors suggested that clonal diversity may have been underestimated. In the small 56-69-year group, the increase in depth fell short of significance, most likely because of low power. Epitopes outside the regions mutated in the B.1.351 and B.1.1.7 variants were reportedly recognized by nearly half of the unique spike-specific TCRs. Conclusions about previously exposed vaccinees were limited because only six AZD1222 recipients were SARS-CoV-2 seropositive at baseline.

Per the germline V gene (reference sequence), LNHDA is the CDR1 and SQIVND is the CDR2. Trimming takes 6 bases from V and 4 bases from J, and the germline ends sit 12 bases apart. The CDR3, from cysteine to phenylalanine, totals 13 residues. Only the CDR3 part of the read is kept: 39 bases, read in frame from the first base. Per the publication, the time point label means: baseline before first vaccination. This specimen's treatment or condition label, per the study, means: meningococcal conjugate vaccine given as trial control. Vaccinee samples came from UK trials COV001 and COV002, including a single-blind randomized controlled phase 2/3 trial of AZD1222 (ChAdOx1 nCoV-19) in healthy adults. For TCRbeta chain sequencing, PBMC samples were collected from trial participants at day 0 and at day 28 after the second dose. The CDR3 regions of human TCRbeta chains were subjected to immunosequencing. Under the source paper's analysis protocol: Repertoire TCRs were matched against a reference library of SARS-CoV-2-specific TCRs generated with the MIRA antigen-specificity platform. Breadth was defined as the fraction of unique TCRs that were SARS-CoV-2-associated. Depth was defined as the fraction of total T cells that were SARS-CoV-2-associated. Using the MIRA data, each spike-specific TCR was assigned both to the spike region to which the TCR was reactive and to a CD4 or CD8 class. Log10-transformed breadth and depth values were compared by one-way ANOVA with Sidak's multiple comparisons tests. TCRdb took this table from immuneACCESS and kept in-frame rearrangements with V and J called. Such tables lack part of the clones; where checked against another copy, unresolved V genes explain under half of the gap, and the rest is unexplained. V and J calls and clone size are those listed in that table; D and trimming were worked out from the DNA. In this sample the table shows about 88,000 clones, about 90% of which occur a single time. Approximately 5.2% of the sample goes to the ten largest clones.

With regard to this clone: It lacks a known antigen. The record has no base qualities; no much larger clone is one base away.

Sequenced here: peripheral blood, sampled on day 0 of MenACWY control vaccination. The chain couples TRBV19 to TRBJ1-2; the D region possibly corresponds to TRBD1 (5 bases align). The TCR comes from an adult in good health. The CDR3 in this case is CASRLDSFYGYTF. The sequenced DNA is TGTGCCAGTAGACTCGACAGTTTCTATGGCTACACCTTC.